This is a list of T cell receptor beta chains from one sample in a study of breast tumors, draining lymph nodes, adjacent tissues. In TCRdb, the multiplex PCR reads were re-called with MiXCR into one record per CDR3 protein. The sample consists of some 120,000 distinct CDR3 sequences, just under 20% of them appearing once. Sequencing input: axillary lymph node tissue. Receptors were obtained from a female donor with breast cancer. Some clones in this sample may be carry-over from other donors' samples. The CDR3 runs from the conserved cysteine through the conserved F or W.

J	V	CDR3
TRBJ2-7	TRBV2	CASRRDYEQYF
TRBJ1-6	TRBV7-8	CASSLGQIYNSPLHF
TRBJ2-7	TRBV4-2	CASSQEVTGSYEQYF
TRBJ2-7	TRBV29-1	CSVVLGQGGSSYEQYF
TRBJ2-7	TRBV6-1	CASSSGLGEQYF
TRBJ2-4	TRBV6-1	CSAGPINIQYF
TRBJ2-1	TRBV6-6	CASTDGGGATYNEQFF
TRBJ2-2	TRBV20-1	CSAREDSVGELFF
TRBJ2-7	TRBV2	CASRYSGGVYSYEQYF
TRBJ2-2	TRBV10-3	CAISESHKLNTGELFF
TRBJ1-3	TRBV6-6	CASRPTQDTIYF
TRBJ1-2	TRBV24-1	CATSDLRYGYTF
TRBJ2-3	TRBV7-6	CASSPVADTQYF
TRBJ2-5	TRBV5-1	CASSLGAGGSQETQYF
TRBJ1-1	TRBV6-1	CASSAQGAGPEAFF
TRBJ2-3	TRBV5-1	CASSFQWGTTDTQYF
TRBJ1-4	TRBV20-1	CSARTLGEKLFF
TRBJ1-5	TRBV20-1	CSARQQKHSNQPQHF
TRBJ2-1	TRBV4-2	CASSLSSGRTQFF
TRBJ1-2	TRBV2	CANGQGRYGYTF
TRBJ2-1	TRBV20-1	CSAVNRGGFYNEQFF
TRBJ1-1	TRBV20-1	CSARDFTGGGEAFF
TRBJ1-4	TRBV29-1	CSARGSQEEKLFF
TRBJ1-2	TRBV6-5	CASSFARDYGYTF
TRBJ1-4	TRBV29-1	CSVLGGATNEKLFF
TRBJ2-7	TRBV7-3	CASSSSIDSGEQYF
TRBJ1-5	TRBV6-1	CASSEFTGHDNQPQHF
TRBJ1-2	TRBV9	CASSGSGTASRGDYGYTF
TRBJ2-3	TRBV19	CASSPSIGNGKSTDTQYF
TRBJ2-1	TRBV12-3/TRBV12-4	CASSPPGPRFNEQFF
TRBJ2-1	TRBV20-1	CSARKASPSGGRYNEQFF
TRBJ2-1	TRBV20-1	CSATRTSGRFNEQFF
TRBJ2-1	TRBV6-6	CASSYLGGGAINEQFF
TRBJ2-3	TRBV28	CASRPRQQGSDTQYF
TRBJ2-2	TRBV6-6	CAGIKFQGAGGELFF
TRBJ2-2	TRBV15	CATSRDPRLTGTGELFF
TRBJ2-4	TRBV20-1	CSARDGPGITKRGLSVF
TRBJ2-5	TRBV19	CVSSHSSGTVAQYF
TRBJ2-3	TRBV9	CASSRTLGTDTQYF
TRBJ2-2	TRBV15	CATSRVAGGPGELFF
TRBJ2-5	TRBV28	CASEAGGETQYF
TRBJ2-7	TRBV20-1	CSGVRESRYEQYF
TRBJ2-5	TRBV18	CASSPGTGERVGQETQYF
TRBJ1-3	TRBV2	CASMRVGTGADTIYF
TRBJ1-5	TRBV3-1	CASSQGAGNQPQHF
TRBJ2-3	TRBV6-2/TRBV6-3	CASSYIRGRSVSSTDTQYF
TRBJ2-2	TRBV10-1	CASSAGRDTGELFF
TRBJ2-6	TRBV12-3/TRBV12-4	CASRGWLGSSGANVLTF
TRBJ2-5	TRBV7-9	CASSPSKETQYF
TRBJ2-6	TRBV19	CASKEGFISGANVLTF
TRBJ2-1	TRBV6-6	CASSYGGDEQFF
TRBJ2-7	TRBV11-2	CASSSISGSWSYEQYF
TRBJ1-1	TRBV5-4	CASSLGDEAFF
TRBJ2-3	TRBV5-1	CASSSLAGGGTDTQYF
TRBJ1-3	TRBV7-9	CASSTGEGRLNTIYF
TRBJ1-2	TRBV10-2	CASSAGTGGDYGYTF
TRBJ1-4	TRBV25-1	CASSASGTGSWLFF
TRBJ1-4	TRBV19	CASSIGTTNEKLFF
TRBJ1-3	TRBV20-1	CSADVGKAGSTIYF